In its sample, the clone carrying this TCR beta chain was seen many times. Its specificity is not known. The V end was cut by 5 bases, the J end by 3 bases, with 10 bases between. Germline V lookup: CDR1 LNHDA, CDR2 SQIVND (reference sequence). The CDR3 length is 14 residues. This record belongs to a study of Graves' ophthalmopathy and Graves' hyperthyroidism. Study-level findings and limits: Ophthalmopathy cases were distinguished from stable hyperthyroidism by a 13-signature model, reaching over 85% sensitivity and around 80% specificity. Detected in blood as well were most expanded thyroid clonotypes with frequency above 0.001.

TCR beta CDR3 regions were amplified from RNA transcripts. HTBI primers primed a first-round RT-PCR, and a second-round multiplex PCR followed. In TCRdb, the multiplex PCR reads were re-called with MiXCR into one record per CDR3 protein. The sample contains about 340,000 distinct CDR3 sequences, under 20% of which appear only once. The receptor was derived from an adult man with Graves' ophthalmopathy. V usage is TRBV19 and J usage is TRBJ2-2; D possibly corresponds to TRBD1 (5 bases). The sample comprised peripheral blood. The CDR3 region is CASSGDSDTGELFF. The CDR3 bases are TGTGCCAGTAGTGGAGACAGTGACACCGGGGAGCTGTTTTTT.